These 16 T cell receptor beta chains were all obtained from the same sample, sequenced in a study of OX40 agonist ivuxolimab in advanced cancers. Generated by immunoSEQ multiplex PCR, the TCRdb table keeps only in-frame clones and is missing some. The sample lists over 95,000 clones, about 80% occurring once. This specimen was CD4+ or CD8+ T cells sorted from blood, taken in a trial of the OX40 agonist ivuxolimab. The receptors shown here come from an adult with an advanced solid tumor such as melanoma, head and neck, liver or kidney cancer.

For the CDR3, the DNA is TGTGCCAGCAGTCCGACCGGGACGAGCTACGAGCAGTACTTC. Residues: CASSPTGTSYEQYF. The gene calls are TRBV7-9 and TRBJ2-7; D may correspond to TRBD1 or TRBD2 (5 bases each). V dropped 6 bases and J dropped 3 bases, with 15 bases sitting between them. Looked up from germline, CDR1 is SEHNR and CDR2 is FQNEAQ (reference sequence). The CDR3 length is 14 residues.

CDR3 region: CSVEQSRYNEQFF. Here the CDR3 DNA reads TGCAGCGTTGAACAGTCCCGCTACAATGAGCAGTTCTTC. This chain connects TRBV29-1 to TRBJ2-1; D gene uncertain. Trimming removed 2 bases from V and 3 bases from J, with 8 bases in between. Germline values: CDR1 SQVTM, CDR2 ANQGSEA. CDR3 size: 13 residues.

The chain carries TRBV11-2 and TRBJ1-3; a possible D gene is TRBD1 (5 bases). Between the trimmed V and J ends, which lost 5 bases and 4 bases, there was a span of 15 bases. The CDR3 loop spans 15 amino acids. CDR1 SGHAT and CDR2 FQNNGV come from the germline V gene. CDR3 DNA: TGTGCCAGCAGCGTGACAGCGGGTTCCGGAAACACCATATATTTT. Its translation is CASSVTAGSGNTIYF.

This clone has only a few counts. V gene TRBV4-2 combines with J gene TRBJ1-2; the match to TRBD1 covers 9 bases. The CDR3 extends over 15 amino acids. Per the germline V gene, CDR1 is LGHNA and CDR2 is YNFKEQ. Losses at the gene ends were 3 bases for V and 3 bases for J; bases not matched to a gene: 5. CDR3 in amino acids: CASSQDRGRDYGYTF. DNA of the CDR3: TGTGCCAGCAGCCAGGACAGGGGAAGGGACTATGGCTACACCTTC.

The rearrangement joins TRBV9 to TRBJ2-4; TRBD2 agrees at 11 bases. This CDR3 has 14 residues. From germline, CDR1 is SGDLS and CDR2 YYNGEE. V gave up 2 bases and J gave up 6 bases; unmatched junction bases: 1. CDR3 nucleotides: TGTGCCAGCAGCGTCGGACTAGCGGGAAACATTCAGTACTTC. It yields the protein CASSVGLAGNIQYF.

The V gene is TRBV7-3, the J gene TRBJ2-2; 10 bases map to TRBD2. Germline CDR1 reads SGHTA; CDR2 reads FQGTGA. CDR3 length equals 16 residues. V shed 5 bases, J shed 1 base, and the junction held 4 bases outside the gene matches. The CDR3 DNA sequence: TGTGCCAGCAGCCCTGGACTAGCGGTGAACACCGGGGAGCTGTTTTTT. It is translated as CASSPGLAVNTGELFF.

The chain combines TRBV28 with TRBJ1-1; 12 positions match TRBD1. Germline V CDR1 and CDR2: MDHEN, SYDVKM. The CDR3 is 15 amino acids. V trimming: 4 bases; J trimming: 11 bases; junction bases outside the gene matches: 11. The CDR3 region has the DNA TGTGCCAGCAGTTCCCCGGGACAGGGGGCCTTAAGGGCTTTCTTT. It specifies CASSSPGQGALRAFF.

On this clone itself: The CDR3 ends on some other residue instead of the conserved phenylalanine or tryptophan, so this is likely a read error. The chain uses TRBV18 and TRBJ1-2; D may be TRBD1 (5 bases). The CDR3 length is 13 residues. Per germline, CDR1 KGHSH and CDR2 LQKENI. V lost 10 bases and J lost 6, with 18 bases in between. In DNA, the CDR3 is TGTGCCACCTCCGGGGACGTCGCTCATGGCTACACCCTC. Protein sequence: CATSGDVAHGYTL.

CDR3 DNA sequence: TGCGCCAGCAGCCAAAGTAGCGGGAGAGACTACGAGCAGTACTTC. Encoded protein: CASSQSSGRDYEQYF. The gene calls are TRBV4-1 and TRBJ2-7; 9 nucleotides align to TRBD2. CDR3 size: 15 residues. V was pared by 2 bases and J by 3 bases, with 5 bases of the junction left unmatched. Germline V lookup: CDR1 MGHRA, CDR2 YSYEKL.

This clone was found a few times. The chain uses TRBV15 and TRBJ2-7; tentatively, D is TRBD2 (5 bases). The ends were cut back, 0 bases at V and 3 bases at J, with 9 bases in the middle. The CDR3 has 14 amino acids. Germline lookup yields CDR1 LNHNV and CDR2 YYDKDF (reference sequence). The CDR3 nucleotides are TGTGCCACCAGCAGAGATCGGGGTCTCTACGAGCAGTACTTC. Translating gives CATSRDRGLYEQYF.

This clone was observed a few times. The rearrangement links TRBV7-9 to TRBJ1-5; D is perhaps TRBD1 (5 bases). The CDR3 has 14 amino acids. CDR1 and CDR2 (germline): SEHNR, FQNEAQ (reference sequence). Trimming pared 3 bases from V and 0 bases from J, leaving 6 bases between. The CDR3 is CASSLTDSNQPQHF. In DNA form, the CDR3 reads TGTGCCAGCAGCTTGACAGATAGCAATCAGCCCCAGCATTTT.

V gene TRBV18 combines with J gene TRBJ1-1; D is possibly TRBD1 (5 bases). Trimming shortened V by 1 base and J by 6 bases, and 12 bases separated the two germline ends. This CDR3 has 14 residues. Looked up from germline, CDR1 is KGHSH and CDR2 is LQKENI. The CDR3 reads CASSPLLQDAEAFF. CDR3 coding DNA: TGTGCCAGCTCACCACTTTTACAGGACGCTGAAGCTTTCTTT.

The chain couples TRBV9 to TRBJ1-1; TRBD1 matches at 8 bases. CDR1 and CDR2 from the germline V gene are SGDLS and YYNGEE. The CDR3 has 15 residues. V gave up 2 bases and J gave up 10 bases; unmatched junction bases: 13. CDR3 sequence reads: CASSVRGLTGDVAFF. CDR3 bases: TGTGCCAGCAGCGTTAGGGGTTTGACAGGGGACGTAGCTTTCTTT. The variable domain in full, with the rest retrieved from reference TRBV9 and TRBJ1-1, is DSGVTQTPKHLITATGQRVTLRCSPRSGDLSVYWYQQSLDQGLQFLIQYYNGEERAKGNILERFSAQQFPDLHSELNLSSLELGDSALYFCASSVRGLTGDVAFFGQGTRLTVV.

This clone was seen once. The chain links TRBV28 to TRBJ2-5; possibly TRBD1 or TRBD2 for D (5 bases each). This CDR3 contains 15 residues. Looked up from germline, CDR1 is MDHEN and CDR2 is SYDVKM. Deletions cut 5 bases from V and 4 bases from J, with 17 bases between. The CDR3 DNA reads TGTGCCAGCAGTCCACATGGGACGGGCGGAGAGACCCAGTACTTC. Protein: CASSPHGTGGETQYF.

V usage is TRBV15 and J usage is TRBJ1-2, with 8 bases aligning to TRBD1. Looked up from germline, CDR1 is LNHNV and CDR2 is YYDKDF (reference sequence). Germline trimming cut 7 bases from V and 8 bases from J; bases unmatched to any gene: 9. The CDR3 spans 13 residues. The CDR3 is CATTRTGFFGYTF. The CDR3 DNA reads TGTGCCACCACCCGGACAGGGTTTTTCGGCTACACCTTC.

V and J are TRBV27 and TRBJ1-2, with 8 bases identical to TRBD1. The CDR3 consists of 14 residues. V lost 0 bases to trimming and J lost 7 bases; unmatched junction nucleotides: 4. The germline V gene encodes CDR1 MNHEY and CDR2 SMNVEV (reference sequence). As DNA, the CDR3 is TGTGCCAGCAGTTTATCCGGGACAGGCTCTGGCTACACCTTC. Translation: CASSLSGTGSGYTF.